One sample yielded the 5 T cell receptor beta chains listed below, sequenced in a study of cytomegalovirus exposure and HLA in healthy donors. PCR was performed using 60 Vbeta and 13 Jbeta primers. The method was immunoSEQ multiplex PCR; TCRdb's version includes in-frame clones alone and lacks a portion of them. This sample has 200,000 to 250,000 clones, with approximately 81% found just once. The sequenced material came from PBMCs. Receptors were obtained from a woman aged 55-75 years in good health and CMV-seropositive.

J is TRBJ2-1 and V is TRBV4-1, with D unresolved. CDR1 MGHRA and CDR2 YSYEKL come from the germline V gene. This CDR3 spans 14 amino acids. The V gene lost 1 base and the J gene lost 5 bases, with 9 bases spanning the gap. Written as DNA, the CDR3 is TGCGCCAGCAGCCAAGGAGTACGCCACAATGAGCAGTTCTTC. This sequence encodes CASSQGVRHNEQFF.

The chain employs TRBV11-2 and TRBJ1-1, with 9 bases that match TRBD1. The ends lost 0 bases at V and 1 base at J; junction bases unmatched: 12. Germline V gene data show CDR1 as SGHAT and CDR2 as FQNNGV. This CDR3 comprises 19 residues. The CDR3 DNA reads as TGTGCCAGCAGCTTAGATAGGCACAGGGGGCTACTTAAGAACACTGAAGCTTTCTTT. It codes for CASSLDRHRGLLKNTEAFF.

This chain connects TRBV6-1 to TRBJ1-1, with D perhaps matching TRBD1 (5 bases). V lost 3 bases, J lost 1 base, and 9 bases lay in between. Germline CDR1 reads MNHNS; CDR2 reads SASEGT. This CDR3 is 14 amino acids long. CDR3 nucleotides: TGTGCCAGCAGTGAGGTTCAGGGGAACACTGAAGCTTTCTTT. Amino acid sequence: CASSEVQGNTEAFF.

The rearrangement links TRBV19 to TRBJ1-2; D gene uncertain. The CDR3 has 14 amino acids. The ends were cut back, 5 bases at V and 2 bases at J, with 12 bases in the middle. CDR1 is LNHDA, CDR2 SQIVND, per germline (reference sequence). The CDR3: CASSRQEVNYGYTF. The CDR3 bases are TGTGCCAGTAGTCGCCAGGAGGTGAACTATGGCTACACCTTC.

The chain uses TRBV28 and TRBJ2-5; 9 bases agree with TRBD1. J was trimmed by 3 bases and V by 8 bases; bases with no gene match: 16. Germline assignment: CDR1 MDHEN and CDR2 SYDVKM. This CDR3 comprises 17 residues. The CDR3 DNA follows: TGTGCCAGCCACACATACCGGGACAGGGTGGGCAAAGAGACCCAGTACTTC. Its translation: CASHTYRDRVGKETQYF.